This paragraph reports one T cell receptor beta chain. No antigen is known for it. The input lacks base qualities; no much larger clone sits a single base away. The cohort consisted of fewer than 700 healthy bone marrow donors. All cohort members were sampled while nominally healthy, although unrecorded immune exposures were likely present. The donor tested CMV seronegative and was one of the 352 seronegative cohort members. Each donor provided a peripheral blood sample, and peripheral blood mononuclear cells were used for TCR beta sequencing. The Qiagen DNeasy Blood Extraction Kit was used to extract genomic DNA from the blood cell samples. This entry is derived from a study of cytomegalovirus exposure and HLA in healthy donors (dated by TCRdb to the late 2010s). In terms of the full investigation: According to an earlier analysis of a few hundred of the donors, about 179 million T cells yielded 90 million to 130 million unique TCR beta sequences and 276 Gb of sequence data. An early release covering 500 to 750 HLA-typed donors comprised 300 to 350 gigabases of sequencing data and around 86 million unique TCR sequences. The genetic ancestry cluster associated with self-reported Caucasian donors included 81% of the roughly 360 genotyped donors. The aim of the study was to test whether cataloging public T cell receptors could identify signatures of past pathogen exposure. The T cell repertoires of 666 subjects were profiled by immunosequencing and related to cytomegalovirus serostatus. Besides the first cohort of approximately 670 subjects, a separate validation cohort made up of roughly 120 different subjects was used. High-throughput TCR immunosequencing, statistical association of individual TCRs with disease status, and machine learning were combined to predict cytomegalovirus infection status. A later analysis re-analyzed previously published TCR beta repertoires from 666 donors and added high-resolution HLA genotyping to study TCR occurrence patterns. In the later analysis, no new phenotypic data were used to find candidate immune exposures; instead, reliance was placed on TCR beta sequences and their occurrence across donors. To decide whether each TCR beta V gene segment behaved as functional or pseudogenic, an earlier analysis of some 600 of the donors relied on high-throughput TCR beta sequencing. Donor age, sex, ethnicity and CMV serostatus were compiled alongside the repertoire data. A later genetic analysis took genome-wide SNP genotypes for about three fifths of the 666 donors and used that subset as a discovery cohort. All discovery cohort repertoires had been generated using a single sequencing platform. HLA typing covered class I and class II loci at four-digit resolution. Typing coverage differed by locus: A, B, C, DRB1 and DQB1 were typed in roughly 620-640 donors, DQA1 in approximately 520, DPA1 in around 600, and DPB1 in 450 to 480. Four or five DR-DQ haplotypes were handled as single units for association and clustering because linkage in the cohort was strong. Across approximately 400 genotyped donors of the cohort, an average of roughly 230,000 unique TCR beta nucleotide sequences per donor were sequenced, and roughly 18% of those sequences were non-productive.

For CDR1 and CDR2, the germline V gene (reference sequence) lists SEHNR and FQNEAQ. The CDR3 has 16 amino acids, counting the end cysteine and phenylalanine. The DNA shown is the 48-base CDR3, in frame from base 1. The junction carries 21 bases between V and J, which are trimmed by 5 bases and 5 bases respectively. Library creation used the immunoSEQ multiplex PCR assay. For the multiplex PCR, a mixture combining 60 forward primers for TCR Vbeta segments and 13 reverse primers for TCR Jbeta segments was used. The CDR3 region of rearranged TCR beta genes was amplified from genomic DNA by a multiplex PCR assay. The Illumina HiSeq System was used to sequence the amplified TCR beta libraries as 87-base-pair reads. The study's processing was this. A later analysis counted about 76 million unique TCR beta chains across the 550 to 700 repertoires, and some 11 million of these chains were shared by at least two donors. A nearest-neighbor algorithm error-corrected the raw reads and collapsed the reads into unique sequences, merging closely related sequences to remove PCR and sequencing errors. To assign V, D and J gene segments, CDR3 sequences were aligned to IMGT reference sequences. For a sequence to be retained, at least a six-nucleotide match to both a V gene segment and a J gene segment was required. A rearrangement counted as productive if the CDR3 had no stop codons and remained in frame with V and J, and every other rearrangement counted as non-productive. Following IMGT convention, CDR3 was defined as the stretch from the second conserved V-encoded cysteine up to the conserved J-encoded phenylalanine. Sequences without an unambiguous match to a single V gene segment were excluded from the earlier analysis of about 630 of the donors. An earlier analysis of 587 of the donors classified V segments as functional when productive rearrangements were above 56.7% and as segregating when the standard deviation between donors was above 5%. To diagnose cytomegalovirus status from the catalog of TCR beta chain sequences, a statistical classification framework was built. In a later analysis, TCR nucleotide sequences were compared against IMGT/GENE-DB human TR gene sequences so that V and J genes could be assigned. In a later analysis, CDR3 sequences and most-parsimonious VDJ recombination scenarios were assigned using the TCRdist pipeline. In a later analysis, each TCR beta chain was defined by its CDR3 amino acid sequence together with its V-gene family, and reads without a unique V-gene family were excluded. As a way to deal with suspected cross-contamination and a sequencing artifact, a later analysis dropped hundreds of nucleotide sequences that were highly shared and had low generation probability. For each public chain, a later analysis derived a clonal expansion index from normalized ranks of inferred template counts within each repertoire. In a later analysis, generation probabilities were computed with a VDJ recombination model fitted to out-of-frame rearrangements, and the resulting probabilities were checked against IGoR. A later analysis scored TCR-TCR, TCR-HLA and TCR-CMV co-occurrence with hypergeometric tests, applying a repertoire-size bias correction to TCR pairs. To estimate false discovery rates, a later analysis permuted the HLA or CMV assignments 20 times. In a later analysis, co-occurring TCRs were grouped with DBSCAN, and TCRdist sequence similarity was added when clustering was performed within HLA-allele-positive subsets. For co-occurrence clustering, repertoires with fewer than 30,000 or more than 120,000 public chains were excluded, along with five repertoires with anomalous nucleotide sharing. Held by TCRdb, this immuneACCESS table contains in-frame sequences only and omits some clones. Under half of the omission traces to an unresolved V gene where checked; the cause of the rest is unknown. V, J and clone size are taken as reported in that table, and D and trimming were inferred from the DNA itself. The table for this sample lists around 200,000 clones; 62% of them were counted only once. The ten largest clonotypes hold just under 3% of the sample.

On the study overall, not on this receptor specifically: The earlier analysis of approximately 590 of the donors excluded some 16 rarely observed V segments, including chromosome 9 orphons, because counts were too low. The presence/absence analyses assumed that sequencing depth was roughly uniform across donors, and that assumption may not be true. Several of the top co-occurrence clusters appeared to be linked to parvovirus B19, influenza, CMV and Epstein-Barr virus, according to a later analysis. A later genetic analysis associated a missense DCLRE1C variant with V-gene and J-gene trimming of TCR beta chains, and an independent cohort replicated the association. Immune exposure information for the cohort was limited to CMV serostatus. According to a later analysis, most CMV-associated TCR beta chains appeared to be HLA-restricted, and the HLA associations seemed to be driven largely by CMV exposure. The study gave a list of roughly 150 TCR beta chains associated with cytomegalovirus. The authors suggested that the approach could potentially be generalized to other disease states and immunological phenotypes. The 87-base-pair reads could not distinguish some IMGT-functional V segments, including TRBV6-2 and TRBV6-3, so those segments were excluded. A cluster of highly shared sequence variants was judged likely to represent a technical artifact of the sequencing pipeline. HLA typing was unavailable for some donors at each locus, so association tests used only the typed subset. At a false discovery rate of 0.05, a later analysis linked 15,000 to 20,000 TCR beta sequences to specific HLA alleles. A further reported finding was that TCR beta sequences accurately predicted the HLA-A and HLA-B alleles for most subjects in the first cohort. When HLA alleles, especially DR and DQ, strongly co-occurred, TCR associations were difficult to assign to individual alleles. Most TCR sequences were seen in very few donors, while some public TCRs were found in many individuals. In a later analysis, HLA-associated TCR beta chains were found to be more clonally expanded and to have lower generation probabilities than equally common non-associated chains. In vitro tests confirmed that three of the cytomegalovirus-associated TCR beta chains recognize cytomegalovirus antigens. In a later analysis, the rate of TCR association differed among HLA loci, with DRB1 alleles having the most associated TCRs and HLA-C alleles having the fewest. The classifier was reported to diagnose cytomegalovirus status with high specificity and sensitivity in both the original and validation cohorts. In an earlier analysis of some 550 of the donors, most TCR beta V segments were observed in productive rearrangements about 90% or about 30% of the time, broadly matching IMGT annotations. Linkage disequilibrium might explain the correlated functional status among segregating V segments, but an unknown experimental factor could not be ruled out. Compared with the roughly 670-donor mean, donors in an Asian-associated ancestry cluster had fewer N-insertions in productive TCRs, according to a later genetic analysis. The cohort was sequenced for TCR beta chains only, and without alpha or paired-chain data the features that could be detected were limited.

The V and J genes are TRBV7-9 and TRBJ1-1; TRBD1 is a weak D gene call, 5 bases matching. This sequence originates from a man aged 40-49 years in good health and CMV-seronegative. Material: PBMCs. The CDR3 loop reads CASSPIPGREGTEAFF. The DNA sequence is given as TGTGCCAGCAGCCCTATCCCGGGTAGGGAGGGGACTGAAGCTTTCTTT.